This TCR beta chain was sequenced for a study of blood T cells in healthy people across ages. In terms of origin and age, donors were healthy Caucasian individuals from Russia aged about 6 to 90. Primed by a sample-barcoded 5' primer and a J-beta primer mix, a second PCR proceeded for 7 to 11 cycles. TCRdb reprocessed the 5' RACE reads via MiXCR and lists one record per CDR3 protein. Of approximately 2,000,000 distinct CDR3 sequences listed, 39% are singletons. The clonotype was recovered from a human donor in good health. Sequenced sample: blood.

Written as DNA, the CDR3 is TGTGCCAGCAGCTCGTACGTCGCCGGGGAGCTGTTTTTT. It encodes CASSSYVAGELFF. The chain combines TRBV5-5 with TRBJ2-2; no clear D. Trimming removed 3 bases at V and 6 bases at J, with 9 bases between. This CDR3 has 13 amino acids. Looked up from germline, CDR1 is SGHKS and CDR2 is YYEKEE (reference sequence).